This TCR beta chain comes out of a study of T-cell reconstitution after alpha-beta-depleted transplantation in children. Broader study findings: T-cell counts and diversity at one year post-transplant came mainly from newly produced T cells. In some patients, recipient T cells and intrathymic progenitors surviving conditioning explained high day-60 diversity. Approximately two months post-transplant, alpha-beta T cells reportedly originated from several hundred expanded graft clones.

The sample holds many counts of this clonotype. Its specificity is unknown. The CDR3 has 14 residues. Trimming removed 3 bases from V and 4 bases from J, with 13 bases in between. From germline, CDR1 is KGHSH and CDR2 LQKENI. TCRbeta library preparation incorporated unique molecular identifiers. TCRdb fed the PCR reads into MiXCR, producing one record per CDR3 protein. The table includes around 130,000 distinct CDR3 sequences, around a tenth detected once. The chain has TRBV18 and TRBJ2-7; a weak D match, TRBD2 (6 bases). Sequenced here: PBMCs, mostly from graft donor cells, sampled 180 days after TCRalphabeta/CD19-depleted stem cell transplant. The TCR comes from a girl in the first two years of life who had a stem cell transplant for combined immunodeficiency, so the T cells may come from the graft donor. The CDR3 nucleotides are TGTGCCAGCTCACCCGTGACTAGGGGATACGAGCAGTACTTC. Translated, it gives CASSPVTRGYEQYF.